This record covers a single T cell receptor beta chain. What it binds is not known. The data belong to a study of identical twins. Germline V lookup: CDR1 SGHVS, CDR2 FQNEAQ. J was trimmed by 9 bases and V by 6 bases; bases with no gene match: 7. The CDR3 contains 13 residues. Findings of the study overall: The study found excess low generation probability among twin-shared out-of-frame alpha sequences. For monozygotic twins, models underestimated out-of-frame TCR alpha sharing.

The cDNA had a unique molecular identifier and a template-switch universal primer site. TCRdb ran MiXCR on the 5' RACE reads and lists one entry per CDR3 protein. The sample lists about 890,000 distinct CDR3 sequences; about 12% were seen once. These data were also filed under a second study, of yellow fever vaccine responses in identical twins. That source adds: Twins' vaccine T cell responses reportedly seemed partly convergent and partly personalized.

The specimen was PBMCs. The rearrangement links TRBV7-8 to TRBJ2-2, with 7 bases identical to TRBD2. This clonotype was obtained from a woman aged 18-29 years in good health. The CDR3 nucleotides are TGTGCCAGCAGGCCCTTCGGGGGGTGGGAGCTGTTTTTT. It translates to CASRPFGGWELFF.